The rows below give T cell receptor beta chains drawn from one sample of a study of beta chain features in type 1 diabetes. Assay: immunoSEQ multiplex PCR; the TCRdb copy retains only in-frame clones and omits some. The repertoire consists of around 200,000 clones, with 13% occurring once and the leading ten covering 0.62%. Sample: central memory CD4+ T cells from blood. Every receptor here comes from a woman aged 18-30 years in good health. Each CDR3 is given with its conserved first and last residue. Fields, in order: J gene, V gene, CDR3 protein.

J gene: TRBJ2-1; V gene: TRBV5-1; CDR3 protein: CASSLRDRGQYANEQFF
J gene: TRBJ1-5; V gene: TRBV6-6; CDR3 protein: CATTRDSNQPQHF
J gene: TRBJ2-3; V gene: TRBV6-6; CDR3 protein: CASRGRGSLFDTQYF
J gene: TRBJ1-2; V gene: TRBV30; CDR3 protein: CAWSRQGIGYTF
J gene: TRBJ2-7; V gene: TRBV5-6; CDR3 protein: CASSLQRDYEQYF
J gene: TRBJ2-1; V gene: TRBV7-2; CDR3 protein: CASSFGTSWFF
J gene: TRBJ2-1; V gene: TRBV5-4; CDR3 protein: CASSLTGYYNEQFF
J gene: TRBJ2-5; V gene: TRBV5-6; CDR3 protein: CASSWGTLGETQYF
J gene: TRBJ2-5; V gene: TRBV7-9; CDR3 protein: CASSLGQGVQETQYF
J gene: TRBJ2-3; V gene: TRBV7-2; CDR3 protein: CASSFSGTDTQYF
J gene: TRBJ1-1; V gene: TRBV7-9; CDR3 protein: CASTTELSSEAFF
J gene: TRBJ2-3; V gene: TRBV7-9; CDR3 protein: CASSLGQLNTQYF
J gene: TRBJ1-4; V gene: TRBV7-9; CDR3 protein: CASSIRQAEKLFF
J gene: TRBJ1-5; V gene: TRBV6-6; CDR3 protein: CASSIRGGMDQPQHF
J gene: TRBJ2-5; V gene: TRBV20-1; CDR3 protein: CSAGRPAQYF
J gene: TRBJ1-2; V gene: TRBV30; CDR3 protein: CAWSLGINYGYTF
J gene: TRBJ2-7; V gene: TRBV28; CDR3 protein: CASKLAGPYEQYF
J gene: TRBJ2-5; V gene: TRBV19; CDR3 protein: CASSIRAGREETQYF
J gene: TRBJ2-5; V gene: TRBV7-2; CDR3 protein: CASSLTLSGGETQYF
J gene: TRBJ2-7; V gene: TRBV4-3; CDR3 protein: CASSQDPPSGVNEQYF
J gene: TRBJ1-2; V gene: TRBV5-6; CDR3 protein: CASSLNPFGRTVPYGYTF
J gene: TRBJ2-7; V gene: TRBV15; CDR3 protein: CATSLRQGGEQYF
J gene: TRBJ2-4; V gene: TRBV5-4; CDR3 protein: CASSLGGQGTKNTQYF
J gene: TRBJ1-5; V gene: TRBV27; CDR3 protein: CASSFASHSNQPQHF
J gene: TRBJ2-2; V gene: TRBV6-1; CDR3 protein: CASSAKTSGITGELFF
J gene: TRBJ1-1; V gene: TRBV7-3; CDR3 protein: CASSRWTAMNTEAFF
J gene: TRBJ2-4; V gene: TRBV2; CDR3 protein: CAARTPGLPESDIQYF
J gene: TRBJ2-1; V gene: TRBV4-3; CDR3 protein: CASSQGPKTSGYNEQFF
J gene: TRBJ2-7; V gene: TRBV7-6; CDR3 protein: CASSVGLAGTAYEQYF
J gene: TRBJ2-1; V gene: TRBV11-2; CDR3 protein: CASTLAGGLNEQFF
J gene: TRBJ2-1; V gene: TRBV7-8; CDR3 protein: CASSLVLANNEQFF
J gene: TRBJ2-1; V gene: TRBV13; CDR3 protein: CASSFLAGGFNEQFF
J gene: TRBJ2-3; V gene: TRBV2; CDR3 protein: CASSSNSGRGTDTQYF
J gene: TRBJ1-2; V gene: TRBV30; CDR3 protein: CAWSVEGEGYTF
J gene: TRBJ1-2; V gene: TRBV18; CDR3 protein: CASSPDRGFYGYTF
J gene: TRBJ1-1; V gene: TRBV19; CDR3 protein: CASSSYTGSTEAFF
J gene: TRBJ2-6; V gene: TRBV27; CDR3 protein: CASSSPGLAGGAGANVLTF
J gene: TRBJ1-2; V gene: TRBV5-1; CDR3 protein: CASSFRDRGYGYTF
J gene: TRBJ2-7; V gene: TRBV5-6; CDR3 protein: CASSPGTGASYEQYF